One T cell receptor beta chain is described in this entry. The germline V gene encodes CDR1 SEHNR and CDR2 FQNEAQ (reference sequence). The CDR3 is made up of 14 amino acids. The data were produced by immunoSEQ multiplex PCR, yet TCRdb's version contains in-frame clones alone and is incomplete. The table has about 84,000 clones, about 79% seen once. The sample comes from a study of control samples from healthy donors and cancer patients. The receptor comes from a man aged 55 to 70 with head and neck cancer. This chain links TRBV7-9 with TRBJ2-2; 9 nucleotides align to TRBD2. Sequencing input: PBMCs. CDR3 residues: CASTGTSNTGELFF. CDR3 sequence (DNA): TGTGCTTCAACCGGGACTAGCAACACCGGGGAGCTGTTTTTT.